Listed here are 10 T cell receptor beta chains from one sample, sequenced in a study of blood T cells in healthy people across ages. Sample-barcoded 5' priming and a J-beta primer mix drove a second PCR of roughly 6 to 12 cycles. TCRdb re-called the 5' RACE reads with MiXCR, one entry per CDR3 protein. The table includes approximately 820,000 distinct CDR3 sequences, 40% to 50% detected once. The sample comprised blood. These receptors were collected from a man aged 60-69 years in good health.

About this clonotype itself: A much larger clone lies one base from this, so it may be a read error. V usage is TRBV28 and J usage is TRBJ2-7; 10 nucleotides agree with TRBD2. The CDR3 is made up of 12 amino acids. The V and J ends lost 7 bases and 12 bases, in that order; junction bases with no gene match: 9. Germline V gene data show CDR1 as MDHEN and CDR2 as SYDVKM. CDR3 sequence (DNA): TGTGCCAGCACTAGCGGGGGTCGATATGGGTACTTC. Residues: CASTSGGRYGYF.

The chain recombines TRBV29-1 with TRBJ1-1, with 7 bases that match TRBD1. Trimming cost V 6 bases and J 3 bases; bases outside gene matches: 7. The CDR3 has 13 residues. CDR1 and CDR2 from the germline V gene are SQVTM and ANQGSEA. The CDR3, as DNA: TGCAGCGTCCAACAGGGGTGGGACACTGAAGCTTTCTTT. Translation: CSVQQGWDTEAFF.

The table lists this clonotype with a few counts. The chain links TRBV19 to TRBJ2-5; 7 bases are a match to TRBD2. After removal of 7 bases from V and 6 bases from J, the junction contained 8 bases not matched to a gene. Germline loops: CDR1 LNHDA, CDR2 SQIVND (reference sequence). The CDR3 covers 13 residues. DNA of the CDR3: TGTGCCAGTACGATCTCCGGGGGGAAGACCCAGTACTTC. Protein sequence: CASTISGGKTQYF.

V usage is TRBV6-1 and J usage is TRBJ2-5; TRBD1 or TRBD2 may be the D gene (7 bases each). The J call is in doubt because the DNA end fits TRBJ2-7 better. Per germline, CDR1 MNHNS and CDR2 SASEGT. This CDR3 is 15 amino acids long. The CDR3 DNA reads TGTGCCACCAGGGGGGGAGCGGTACTCTCCTACGAGCAGTACTTC. It yields the protein CATRGGAVLSYEQYF.

This clonotype has only a few counts. The chain couples TRBV15 to TRBJ2-3; D gene uncertain. Germline CDR1 reads LNHNV; CDR2 reads YYDKDF (reference sequence). Between the trimmed V and J ends, which lost 0 bases and 2 bases, there was a span of 6 bases. CDR3 length: 14 residues. The CDR3 bases are TGTGCCACCAGCAGAGAGGAACACACAGATACGCAGTATTTT. It encodes CATSREEHTDTQYF.

This rearrangement joins TRBV7-2 to TRBJ2-1; TRBD1 might be the D (5 bases). The length of the CDR3 is 13 residues. The V end lost 6 bases, the J end lost 5 bases, and 11 bases lay between the germline ends. The germline CDR1 and CDR2 sequences are SGHTA and FQGNSA. CDR3 region: CASRPEGDNEQFF. In nucleotides, the CDR3 is TGTGCCAGCAGACCTGAAGGGGACAATGAGCAGTTCTTC.

This clonotype was observed at least ten times. The V gene is TRBV7-2, the J gene TRBJ2-7; D remains unclear. The CDR3 runs to 12 residues. The germline gives CDR1 SGHTA, CDR2 FQGNSA. Trimming shortened V by 4 bases and J by 4 bases, and 8 bases separated the two germline ends. DNA for the CDR3: TGTGCCAGCAGCTCCACCTCGTACGAGCAGTACTTC. Translating it yields CASSSTSYEQYF.

The chain carries TRBV4-3 and TRBJ2-3; TRBD2 matches 11 bases. The CDR3 is 15 amino acids. V shed 8 bases and J 2 bases; nucleotides not matched to a gene: 6. Per the germline V gene, CDR1 is LGHNA and CDR2 is YSLEER. The CDR3 DNA is TGCGCCAGCCGGTCGACTAGCGGGGACACAGATACGCAGTATTTT. Translated: CASRSTSGDTDTQYF.

In the case of this clonotype: This sequence may be a read error, since a much larger clone differs from it by one base. The V and J genes are TRBV20-1 and TRBJ2-7; D may be TRBD2 (6 bases). The length of the CDR3 is 12 residues. Germline CDR1 and CDR2: DFQATT and SNEGSKA (reference sequence). CDR3 in DNA: TGCAGTGCTATCCCGGGACTCGGCGAGCGGTACTTC. This sequence encodes CSAIPGLGERYF.

The V gene is TRBV6-5, the J gene TRBJ2-5; 7 nucleotides match TRBD2. The germline gives CDR1 MNHEY, CDR2 SVGAGI. V gave up 3 bases and J gave up 2 bases; unmatched junction bases: 9. The CDR3 has 16 amino acids. The CDR3 DNA is TGTGCCAGCAGTTATAAGGGCGGGAGCCCTCAAGAGACCCAGTACTTC. Protein product: CASSYKGGSPQETQYF.